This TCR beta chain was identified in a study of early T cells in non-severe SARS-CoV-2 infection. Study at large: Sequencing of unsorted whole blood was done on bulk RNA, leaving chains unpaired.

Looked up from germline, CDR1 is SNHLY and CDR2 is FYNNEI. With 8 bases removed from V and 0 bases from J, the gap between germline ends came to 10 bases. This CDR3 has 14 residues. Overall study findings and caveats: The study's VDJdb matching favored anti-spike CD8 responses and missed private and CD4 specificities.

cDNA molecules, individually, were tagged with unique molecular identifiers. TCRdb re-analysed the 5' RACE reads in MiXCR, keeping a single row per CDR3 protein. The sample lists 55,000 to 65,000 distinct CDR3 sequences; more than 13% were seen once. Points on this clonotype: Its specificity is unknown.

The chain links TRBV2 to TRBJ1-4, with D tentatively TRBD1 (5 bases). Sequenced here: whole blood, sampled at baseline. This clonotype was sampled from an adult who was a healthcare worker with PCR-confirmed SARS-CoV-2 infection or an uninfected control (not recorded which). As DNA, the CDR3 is TGTGCCAGCCGGGGGTCTGCAACTAATGAAAAACTGTTTTTT. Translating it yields CASRGSATNEKLFF.